The 20 T cell receptor beta chains listed next were all sequenced from one sample in a study of blood T cell repertoires in COVID-19 (dated by TCRdb to 2020 to 2021). The library was made by the immunoSEQ multiplex PCR assay. TCRdb stores this immuneACCESS table with in-frame sequences only. Part of the clones is absent; in the studies checked, under half of the shortfall reflects unresolved V genes, and no reason is known for the rest. The sample table lists 120,000 to 150,000 clones, about 85% of them with a count of one. The ten largest clones take up less than 3.5% of the sample. Sequencing was carried out using peripheral blood. These receptors originate from a human donor with acute or convalescent COVID-19. The donor label of this sample is uncertain.

V gene TRBV5-1 combines with J gene TRBJ1-2; 8 positions match TRBD1. This CDR3 is built from 14 residues. The V segment lost 4 bases and the J segment 3 bases; nucleotides outside the gene matches: 5. The V gene's germline CDR1 is SGHRS and CDR2 YFSETQ. The CDR3 nucleotides read TGCGCCAGCAGCGCGTTACAGGGGGACTATGGCTACACCTTC. Residues: CASSALQGDYGYTF. The whole variable domain, filled in from reference TRBV5-1 and TRBJ1-2, reads KAGVTQTPRYLIKTRGQQVTLSCSPISGHRSVSWYQQTPGQGLQFLFEYFSETQRNKGNFPGRFSGRQFSNSRSEMNVSTLELGDSALYLCASSALQGDYGYTFGSGTRLTVV.

This rearrangement joins TRBV9 to TRBJ1-2; perhaps TRBD1 as D (5 bases). There are 16 residues in the CDR3. Deletions cut 3 bases from V and 1 base from J, with 16 bases between. Germline CDR1 and CDR2: SGDLS and YYNGEE. The CDR3 DNA reads TGTGCCAGCAGCGGGGTGGGTCGACAGCTTAACTATGGCTACACCTTC. Its translation is CASSGVGRQLNYGYTF. The complete variable domain, with remaining parts taken from reference TRBV9 and TRBJ1-2, reads DSGVTQTPKHLITATGQRVTLRCSPRSGDLSVYWYQQSLDQGLQFLIQYYNGEERAKGNILERFSAQQFPDLHSELNLSSLELGDSALYFCASSGVGRQLNYGYTFGSGTRLTVV.

The chain combines TRBV7-9 with TRBJ1-2; 10 positions agree with TRBD1. This CDR3 region has 15 residues. V gave up 3 bases and J gave up 2 bases; unmatched junction bases: 3. Germline assignment: CDR1 SEHNR and CDR2 FQNEAQ (reference sequence). CDR3 in amino acids: CASSFGTGVNYGYTF. The CDR3 DNA follows: TGTGCCAGCAGCTTCGGGACAGGGGTAAACTATGGCTACACCTTC.

The chain carries TRBV10-3 and TRBJ2-1; 7 bases are shared with TRBD2. The CDR3 sequence is 12 residues long. V gave up 10 bases and J gave up 7 bases; unmatched junction bases: 7. Germline CDR1 and CDR2: ENHRY and SYGVKD. CDR3 sequence reads: CATSLGGNEQFF. CDR3 bases: TGTGCCACCAGCCTCGGGGGGAATGAGCAGTTCTTC.

The chain employs TRBV9 and TRBJ1-6; D uncertain. This CDR3 contains 14 residues. Germline loops: CDR1 SGDLS, CDR2 YYNGEE. Trimming pared 6 bases from V and 9 bases from J, leaving 16 bases between. DNA for the CDR3: TGTGCCAGCACCGGGAGCAAATGGGGTTCACCCCTCCACTTT. Protein product: CASTGSKWGSPLHF.

The chain uses TRBV20-1 and TRBJ1-1, with D uncertain. Trimming took 3 bases from V and 3 from J, leaving 5 bases between them. The CDR3 spans 11 residues. CDR1 is DFQATT, CDR2 SNEGSKA, per germline (reference sequence). The CDR3 nucleotides are TGCAGTGCTAGTGGCGACACTGAAGCTTTCTTT. It translates to CSASGDTEAFF.

The rearrangement links TRBV19 to TRBJ1-4, with 8 bases that match TRBD1. With V trimmed by 5 bases and J by 6 bases, 8 bases remained unmatched. CDR1 LNHDA and CDR2 SQIVND come from the germline V gene (reference sequence). This CDR3 region has 15 residues. DNA of the CDR3: TGTGCCAGTAGTGGAGCCGACAGGGGATATGAAAAACTGTTTTTT. Its protein product is CASSGADRGYEKLFF. Complete variable domain (other parts from reference TRBV19 and TRBJ1-4): DGGITQSPKYLFRKEGQNVTLSCEQNLNHDAMYWYRQDPGQGLRLIYYSQIVNDFQKGDIAEGYSVSREKKESFPLTVTSAQKNPTAFYLCASSGADRGYEKLFFGSGTQLSVL.

This clone was seen just once. The chain recombines TRBV5-5 with TRBJ1-5; 9 nucleotides line up with TRBD1. The CDR3 spans 14 residues. From germline, CDR1 is SGHKS and CDR2 YYEKEE (reference sequence). The V segment lost 5 bases and the J segment 6 bases; nucleotides outside the gene matches: 6. The CDR3 DNA reads as TGTGCCAGCAGTTATGGACAGGGGATTCAGCCCCAGCATTTT. Its translation: CASSYGQGIQPQHF.

V is TRBV2 and J is TRBJ2-4; 7 nucleotides align to TRBD1. This CDR3 has 14 amino acids. Germline lookup yields CDR1 SNHLY and CDR2 FYNNEI. J was trimmed by 1 base and V by 6 bases; bases with no gene match: 3. CDR3 amino acids: CASSPDRAKNIQYF. The CDR3 bases are TGTGCCAGCAGCCCGGACAGGGCCAAAAACATTCAGTACTTC.

There are a few counts of this clone. The chain employs TRBV19 and TRBJ2-1; TRBD2 aligns across 9 bases. Germline CDR1 LNHDA, CDR2 SQIVND (reference sequence). CDR3 length: 15 amino acids. The trim removed 6 bases at V and 1 base at J, leaving 4 bases unmatched. The CDR3 nucleotides read TGTGCCAGTAGCGATAGCGGGAGTTCCTACAATGAGCAGTTCTTC. Protein sequence: CASSDSGSSYNEQFF.

The chain recombines TRBV11-2 with TRBJ1-5; no firm D call. The germline V gene has CDR1 SGHAT and CDR2 FQNNGV. V was trimmed by 5 bases and J by 7 bases, leaving 12 bases between them. The CDR3 extends over 13 amino acids. The CDR3 bases are TGTGCCAGCAGCCCCTGGCAAAGACAGCCCCAGCATTTT. This gives the protein CASSPWQRQPQHF.

The chain uses TRBV24-1 and TRBJ2-2; 9 nucleotides align to TRBD2. Unmatched junction bases numbered 4, after V lost 6 bases and J lost 0 bases. The CDR3 is made up of 16 amino acids. Per the germline V gene, CDR1 is KGHDR and CDR2 is SFDVKD. In DNA, the CDR3 is TGTGCCACCAGTAATAGCGGGGGACCGAACACCGGGGAGCTGTTTTTT. The encoded protein is CATSNSGGPNTGELFF.

As DNA, the CDR3 is TGTGCCAGCAGCTTGGCAAGGAACACTGAAGCTTTCTTT. The encoded protein is CASSLARNTEAFF. The chain carries TRBV7-8 and TRBJ1-1; no clear D gene. The CDR3 is 13 residues long. Germline loops: CDR1 SGHVS, CDR2 FQNEAQ. V lost 3 bases and J lost 1, with 6 bases in between.

A few counts support this clone. This chain links TRBV10-3 with TRBJ2-1, with 11 bases identical to TRBD2. The CDR3 spans 18 residues. The germline CDR1 and CDR2 sequences are ENHRY and SYGVKD. After removal of 10 bases from V and 10 bases from J, the junction contained 24 bases not matched to a gene. CDR3 sequence reads: CATSTLLTSGTAPEEQFF. DNA of the CDR3: TGTGCCACTTCGACTTTGTTGACTAGCGGGACGGCCCCCGAGGAGCAGTTCTTC.

This chain joins TRBV4-3 and TRBJ2-2; no firm D call. The CDR3 is 16 residues long. Germline lookup yields CDR1 LGHNA and CDR2 YSLEER. Trimming left V 0 bases short and J 8 bases short, with 16 bases between. The CDR3 reads CASSQDLVLGMGELFF. Written as DNA, the CDR3 is TGCGCCAGCAGCCAAGACTTGGTCCTGGGCATGGGGGAGCTGTTTTTT.

The chain recombines TRBV19 with TRBJ2-7; 7 bases fit TRBD1. This CDR3 has 14 residues. CDR1 is LNHDA and CDR2 is SQIVND in the germline V gene (reference sequence). The V gene end was trimmed by 4 bases and the J gene end by 2 bases; junction bases not matched to a gene: 5. The CDR3 DNA follows: TGTGCCAGTAGTAACGACAGGGACCCCTACGAGCAGTACGTC. Its translation: CASSNDRDPYEQYV.

The rearrangement links TRBV7-9 to TRBJ2-5; TRBD1 matches at 8 bases. CDR1 and CDR2 from the germline V gene are SEHNR and FQNEAQ (reference sequence). Losses at the gene ends were 6 bases for V and 2 bases for J; bases not matched to a gene: 8. This CDR3 has 15 amino acids. The chain's CDR3 is CASSWTGNLQETQYF. The CDR3 coding sequence is TGTGCCAGCAGTTGGACAGGGAACCTACAAGAGACCCAGTACTTC.

The gene calls are TRBV30 and TRBJ2-2; the D gene is possibly TRBD1 (6 bases). Germline V CDR1 and CDR2: GTSNPN, SVGIG (reference sequence). V was pared by 1 base and J by 6 bases, with 6 bases between. The CDR3 length is 12 residues. CDR3 residues: CAWSEGAGELFF. The CDR3 DNA reads as TGTGCCTGGAGTGAGGGGGCCGGGGAGCTGTTTTTT.

This clone was observed a single time. The chain carries TRBV24-1 and TRBJ2-5, with 11 bases matching TRBD1. Unmatched junction bases numbered 7, after V lost 3 bases and J lost 5 bases. Germline V CDR1 and CDR2: KGHDR, SFDVKD. This CDR3 spans 16 amino acids. The CDR3 sequence: CATSDRGQGAVETQYF. The CDR3, as DNA: TGTGCCACCAGTGATCGTGGACAGGGGGCGGTTGAGACCCAGTACTTC.

The genes are TRBV28 and TRBJ1-5; D might be TRBD1 (5 bases). Germline V gene lookup returns CDR1 MDHEN and CDR2 SYDVKM. CDR3 length: 16 amino acids. V was shortened by 5 bases and J by 0 bases, with 14 bases between the two germline ends. This chain's CDR3 is CASSRRGMGSNQPQHF. As DNA, the CDR3 is TGTGCCAGCAGTCGACGGGGGATGGGTAGCAATCAGCCCCAGCATTTT.